Described below is a single TCR beta chain sequence and its context. Sequencing of TCR-alpha and TCR-beta chains was unpaired. Libraries were prepared by immunoSEQ multiplex PCR; TCRdb keeps only in-frame clonotypes and omits some of them. The table lists around 60,000 clones, 81% of them singletons. Sorting used thawed, overnight-rested PBMC stained with anti-CD3, a viability dye and GMM-loaded CD1B tetramer. The lipid loaded on the CD1B tetramers was C32 glucose monomycolate from Rhodococcus equi. CD14-expressing monocytes were removed from PBMC before cryopreservation and sorting. Tetramer-negative cells, approximately 100,000 per donor, were also sorted. The source of the sample is a study of T cells in tuberculosis. Overall study context: The T cells targeted glucose monomycolate, a mycobacterial lipid, via CD1B.

The CDR3 contains 17 residues. V trimming: 3 bases; J trimming: 4 bases; junction bases outside the gene matches: 12. The germline CDR1 and CDR2 sequences are SGHTA and FQGNSA. Input material: CD1b-GMM tetramer-negative cells sorted from PBMCs. This receptor was identified in an adult woman with latent tuberculosis. J is TRBJ1-2 and V is TRBV7-2; 9 positions agree with TRBD1. The chain's CDR3 is CASSFDSGTGFGYGYTF. Written as DNA, the CDR3 is TGTGCCAGCAGCTTCGACTCCGGGACAGGGTTTGGCTATGGCTACACCTTC.